The rows below give T cell receptor beta chains drawn from one sample of a study of blood T cells in healthy people across ages. MiXCR, run by TCRdb on the 5' RACE reads, gives a single entry per CDR3 protein. The sample lists about 1,800,000 distinct CDR3 sequences; 28% were seen once. The specimen was blood. Every receptor here comes from a woman in her twenties or thirties in good health. Both conserved end residues are part of each CDR3. A D gene is named only where the DNA matches it firmly. Not every row has a clone size; where given, it reads once, few, many or a size class.

j_call clone_size v_call d_call cdr3_nt cdr3_aa
TRBJ2-7 many TRBV20-1 TRBD2 TGCAGTGCGAGACAAATCGGGAGGGTGTACGAGCAGTACTTC CSARQIGRVYEQYF
TRBJ1-1 - TRBV29-1 - TGCAGCGTTGCACAGAGAATGAACACTGAAGCTTTCTTT CSVAQRMNTEAFF
TRBJ2-1 few TRBV6-6 TRBD1 TGTGCCAGCAGTCCTTCCGGGACAGTGAGCTCCTACAATGAGCAGTTCTTC CASSPSGTVSSYNEQFF
TRBJ1-6 many TRBV7-2 - TGTGCCAGCAGCTCACGGGGGGAAGAGTCACCCCTCCACTTT CASSSRGEESPLHF
TRBJ1-2 few TRBV20-1 TRBD1 TGCAGTGCTAGAGCTACCGGGACAGGAGCCCGGCCCATATACTATGGCTACACCTTC CSARATGTGARPIYYGYTF
TRBJ1-2 once TRBV14 - TGTGCCAGCGGCCTAGACGGGGACTATGGCTACACCTTC CASGLDGDYGYTF
TRBJ2-5 few TRBV12-3/TRBV12-4 - TGTGCCAGCAGTTGGCAGGGAGGTAAAGAGACCCAGTACTTC CASSWQGGKETQYF
TRBJ1-2 many TRBV4-3 - TGCGCCAGCAGCAAAGGGAGGGGAGGCTATGGCTACACCTTC CASSKGRGGYGYTF
TRBJ2-1 - TRBV12-3/TRBV12-4 TRBD1 TGCGCCAGCAGCCCACAGGGGGTGGGCTCCTACAATGAGCAGTTCTTC CASSPQGVGSYNEQFF
TRBJ2-4 - TRBV28 - TGTGCCAGCAGTTTGGGGGGGGCCAAAAACAGTCAGTACTTC CASSLGGAKNSQYF
TRBJ2-7 few TRBV18 - TGTGCCAGCTCAAAGCCAGGGCACCTTTACGAGCAGTACTTC CASSKPGHLYEQYF
TRBJ2-7 - TRBV5-6 - TGTGCCAGCAGGTATAGTGGGGACACCCCCTACGAGCAGTACTTC CASRYSGDTPYEQYF
TRBJ2-1 once TRBV4-3 - TGCGCCAGCAGCCAAGAATCTTCAACAGGCAACGCCTACAATGAGCAGTTCTTC CASSQESSTGNAYNEQFF
TRBJ1-5 - TRBV29-1 - TGCAGCGCCGGGGGGGGTAATAATCAGCCCCAGCATTTT CSAGGGNNQPQHF
TRBJ2-1 few TRBV21-1 - TGTGCCAGCAGCTCGCCGGTCGGGGGCAATGAGCAGTTCTTC CASSSPVGGNEQFF
TRBJ2-1 many TRBV20-1 - TGCAGTGCCTCCCGTAGCAATGAGCAGTTCTTC CSASRSNEQFF
TRBJ2-1 - TRBV23-1 - TGCGCCAGCAGTACAGACGATGAGCAGTTCTTC CASSTDDEQFF
TRBJ2-3 few TRBV7-2 - TGTGCCAGCAGCCCGGGACGGTTTACGCAGTATTTT CASSPGRFTQYF
TRBJ2-3 - TRBV3-1 TRBD2 TGTGCCAGCGGCCACCAGAAGGGACTAGCGGGGGCCTCTCAGCAGTATTTT CASGHQKGLAGASQQYF
TRBJ1-5 - TRBV2 - TGTGCCAGCAGGGGGCAGGTCAGGGTAGAGCCCCAGCATTTT CASRGQVRVEPQHF
TRBJ1-2 - TRBV7-9 - TGTGCCAGCAGCTCAATCCCCTCGTTTGGGCATGGCTACACCTTC CASSSIPSFGHGYTF
TRBJ2-3 - TRBV7-2 TRBD2 TGTGCCAGCAGCCCCTGGGGACTAGCGGGGATTACAGATACGCAGTATTTT CASSPWGLAGITDTQYF
TRBJ2-5 few TRBV7-2 - TGTGCCAGCAGCTTGGGCGGGACCCTTCGAACCCAAGAGACCCAGTACTTC CASSLGGTLRTQETQYF
TRBJ2-1 few TRBV20-1 - TGCAGTGCTGCGGACCGGGGGAGGACCTACAATGAGCAGTTCTTC CSAADRGRTYNEQFF
TRBJ2-7 few TRBV5-1 - TGCGCCAGCAGCGTCCGGGACAACTACGGGCAGTACTTC CASSVRDNYGQYF
TRBJ2-4 - TRBV10-1 - TGCGCCAGCAGTGCGACTCTCCTCGGGGAGCAGTACTTC CASSATLLGEQYF
TRBJ2-7 - TRBV4-1 - TGCGCCGGCAGCCACGAGGAAGGGTACGAGCAGTACTTC CAGSHEEGYEQYF
TRBJ2-7 - TRBV29-1 - TGCAGCGTATGGACAGAAGAAGACGAGCAGTACTTC CSVWTEEDEQYF
TRBJ1-6 many TRBV7-2 - TGTGCCAGCAGCTTTACGGGACCGAGCTATAATTCACCCCTCCACTTT CASSFTGPSYNSPLHF
TRBJ2-1 - TRBV12-3/TRBV12-4 TRBD2 TGTGCCAGCAGTCCACTAGCGGGGTTGAGTGAGCAGTTCTTC CASSPLAGLSEQFF
TRBJ2-3 few TRBV15 - TGTGCCACCAGTAGGGGGATGGAGACAGATACGCAGTATTTT CATSRGMETDTQYF
TRBJ2-7 - TRBV6-1 - TGTGCCAGCAGTGAATTTGGGTCGTCTAGCGTAATTGAGCAGTACTTC CASSEFGSSSVIEQYF
TRBJ2-7 few TRBV6-2/TRBV6-3 TRBD1 TGTGCCAGCAGTTACGATCAGGGGGCGGACGAGCAGTACTTC CASSYDQGADEQYF
TRBJ1-5 - TRBV7-9 - TGTGCCAGCAGCTTAGGAGCGGCAGGGAGACACCAGCCCCAGCATTTT CASSLGAAGRHQPQHF
TRBJ1-2 - TRBV4-1 - TGCGCCAGCAGCCGAGAAGCCAGCCCGAGGGGGGGCTACACCTTC CASSREASPRGGYTF
TRBJ1-2 once TRBV12-3/TRBV12-4 - TGTGCCAGCAGTTCTCGGACCGAGCTGGGGAACTATGGCTACACCTTC CASSSRTELGNYGYTF
TRBJ2-2 - TRBV12-3/TRBV12-4 - TGTGCCAGCAGTTTAGTCGTCACAGGGCTCGGGGAGCTGTTTTTT CASSLVVTGLGELFF
TRBJ2-5 many TRBV12-3/TRBV12-4 - TGTGCCAGCAATTCCTTCCGGGACCGCCAAGAGACCCAGTACTTC CASNSFRDRQETQYF
TRBJ2-6 few TRBV12-3/TRBV12-4 - TGTGCCAGCAGCCTTAAGTCGTCTCAGTGGTCTGGGGCCAACGTCCTGACTTTC CASSLKSSQWSGANVLTF